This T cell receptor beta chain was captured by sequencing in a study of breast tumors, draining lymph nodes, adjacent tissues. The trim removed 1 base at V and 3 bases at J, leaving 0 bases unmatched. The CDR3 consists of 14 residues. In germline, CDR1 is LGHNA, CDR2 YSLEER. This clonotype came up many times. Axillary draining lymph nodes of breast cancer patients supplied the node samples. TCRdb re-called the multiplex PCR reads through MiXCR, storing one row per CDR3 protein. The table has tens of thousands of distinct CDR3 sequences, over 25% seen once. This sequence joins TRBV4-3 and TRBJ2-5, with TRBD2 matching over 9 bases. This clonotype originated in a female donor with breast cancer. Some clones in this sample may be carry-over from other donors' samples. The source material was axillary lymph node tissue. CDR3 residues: CASSQGLAEETQYF. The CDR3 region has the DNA TGCGCCAGCAGCCAAGGACTAGCGGAAGAGACCCAGTACTTC.